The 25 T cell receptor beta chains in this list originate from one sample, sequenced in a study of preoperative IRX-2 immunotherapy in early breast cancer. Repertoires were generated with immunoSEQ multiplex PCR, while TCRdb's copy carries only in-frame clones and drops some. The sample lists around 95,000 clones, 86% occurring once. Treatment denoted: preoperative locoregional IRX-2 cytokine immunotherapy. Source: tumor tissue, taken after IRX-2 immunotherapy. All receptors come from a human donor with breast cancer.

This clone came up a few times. The CDR3 loop is CAWTAGVIDEQFF. CDR3 sequence (DNA): TGTGCCTGGACAGCGGGGGTTATCGATGAGCAGTTCTTC. The chain has TRBV30 and TRBJ2-1; 8 bases fit TRBD2. The CDR3 extends over 13 amino acids. J lost 8 bases, V lost 4 bases, and 7 bases had no gene match. Germline lookup yields CDR1 GTSNPN and CDR2 SVGIG (reference sequence).

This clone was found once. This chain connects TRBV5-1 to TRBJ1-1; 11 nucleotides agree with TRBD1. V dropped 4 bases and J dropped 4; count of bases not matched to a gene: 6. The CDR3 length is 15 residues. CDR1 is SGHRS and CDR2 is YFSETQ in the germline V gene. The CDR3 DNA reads TGCGCCAGCAGCGTTGGGGACAGGGGGGTCACTGAAGCTTTCTTT. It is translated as CASSVGDRGVTEAFF.

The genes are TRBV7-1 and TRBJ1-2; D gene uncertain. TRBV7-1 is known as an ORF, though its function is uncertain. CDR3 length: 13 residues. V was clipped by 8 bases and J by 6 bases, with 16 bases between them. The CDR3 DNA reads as TGTGCCAGCGAAAACACATTGACGGATGGCTACACCTTC. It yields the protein CASENTLTDGYTF.

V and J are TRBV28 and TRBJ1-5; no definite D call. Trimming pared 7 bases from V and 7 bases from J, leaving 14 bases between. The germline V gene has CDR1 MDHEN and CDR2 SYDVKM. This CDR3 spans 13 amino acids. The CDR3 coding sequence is TGTGCCAGCAATACCATACCGCCCCAGCCCCAGCATTTT. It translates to CASNTIPPQPQHF. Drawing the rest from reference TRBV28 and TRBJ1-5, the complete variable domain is DVKVTQSSRYLVKRTGEKVFLECVQDMDHENMFWYRQDPGLGLRLIYFSYDVKMKEKGDIPEGYSVSREKKERFSLILESASTNQTSMYLCASNTIPPQPQHFGDGTRLSIL.

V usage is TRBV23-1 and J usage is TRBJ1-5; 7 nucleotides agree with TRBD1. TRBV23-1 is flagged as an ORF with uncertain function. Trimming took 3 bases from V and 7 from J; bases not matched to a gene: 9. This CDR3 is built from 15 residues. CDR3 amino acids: CASSHFTGAGQPQHF. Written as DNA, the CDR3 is TGCGCCAGCAGTCACTTCACAGGGGCTGGGCAGCCCCAGCATTTT.

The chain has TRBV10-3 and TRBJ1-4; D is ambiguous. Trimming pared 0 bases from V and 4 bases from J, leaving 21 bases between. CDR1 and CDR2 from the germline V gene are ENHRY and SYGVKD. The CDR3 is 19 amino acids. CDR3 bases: TGTGCCATCAGTGAGTCCCGGCCGGGGAAGGCATTAATTAATGAAAAACTGTTTTTT. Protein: CAISESRPGKALINEKLFF.

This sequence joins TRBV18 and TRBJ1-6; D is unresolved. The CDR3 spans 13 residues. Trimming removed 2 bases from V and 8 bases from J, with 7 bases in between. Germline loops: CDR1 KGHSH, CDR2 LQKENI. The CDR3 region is CASSPKIYSPLHF. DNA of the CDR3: TGTGCCAGCTCACCAAAAATATATTCACCCCTCCACTTT. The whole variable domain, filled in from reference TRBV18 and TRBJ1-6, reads NAGVMQNPRHLVRRRGQEARLRCSPMKGHSHVYWYRQLPEEGLKFMVYLQKENIIDESGMPKERFSAEFPKEGPSILRIQQVVRGDSAAYFCASSPKIYSPLHFGNGTRLTVT.

CDR3 DNA: TGTGCCAGCAGTGAAGCCCCAGGGGCAGGTGGCTACACCTTC. It translates to CASSEAPGAGGYTF. This chain uses TRBV6-1 with TRBJ1-2, with D perhaps matching TRBD1 (6 bases). The germline CDR1 and CDR2 sequences are MNHNS and SASEGT. The CDR3 is made up of 14 amino acids. The germline V and J ends were trimmed by 0 bases and 7 bases, with 12 bases remaining between them.

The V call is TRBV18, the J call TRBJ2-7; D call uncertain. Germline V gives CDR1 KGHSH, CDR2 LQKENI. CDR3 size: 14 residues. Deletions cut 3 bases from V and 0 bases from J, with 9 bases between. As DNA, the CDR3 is TGTGCCAGCTCACCTGACTCAAGCTCCTACGAGCAGTACTTC. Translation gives CASSPDSSSYEQYF.

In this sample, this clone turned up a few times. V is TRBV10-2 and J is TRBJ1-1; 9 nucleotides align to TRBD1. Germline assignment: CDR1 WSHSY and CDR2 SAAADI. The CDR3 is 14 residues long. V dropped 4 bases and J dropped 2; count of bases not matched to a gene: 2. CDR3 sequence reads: CASSGTGANTEAFF. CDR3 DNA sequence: TGCGCCAGCAGTGGGACAGGGGCCAACACTGAAGCTTTCTTT.

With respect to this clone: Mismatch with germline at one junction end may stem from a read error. CDR3 amino acids: CASRYSRGPYGYTF. In DNA form, the CDR3 reads TGTGCCAGCCGTTACTCTCGGGGACCTTATGGCTACACCTTC. This chain links TRBV6-8 with TRBJ1-2; D might be TRBD1 (5 bases). Germline V gene lookup returns CDR1 MNHGY and CDR2 SAAAGT. The CDR3 spans 14 residues.

The CDR3 region has the DNA TGTGCCAGTAGTATGGAGGGAGTGGTATCTGGAAACACCATATATTTT. Translation gives CASSMEGVVSGNTIYF. V and J are TRBV19 and TRBJ1-3; no reliable D call. Trimming removed 3 bases from V and 1 base from J, with 13 bases in between. This CDR3 spans 16 amino acids. CDR1 is LNHDA, CDR2 SQIVND, per germline (reference sequence).

CDR3 bases: TGTGCCAGCAGCCCCAATCCGGGACAGGGACATGGCTACACCTTC. This gives the protein CASSPNPGQGHGYTF. The chain combines TRBV7-5 with TRBJ1-2; no DNA check was done on the table's D call, TRBD1. TRBV7-5 is classified as a pseudogene. This CDR3 has 15 amino acids.

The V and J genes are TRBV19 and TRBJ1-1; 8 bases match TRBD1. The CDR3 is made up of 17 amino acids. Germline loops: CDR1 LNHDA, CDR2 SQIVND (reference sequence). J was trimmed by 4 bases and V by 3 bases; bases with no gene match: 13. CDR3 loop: CASSIGQGRVARTEAFF. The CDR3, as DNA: TGTGCCAGTAGTATCGGACAGGGACGCGTGGCTCGCACTGAAGCTTTCTTT.

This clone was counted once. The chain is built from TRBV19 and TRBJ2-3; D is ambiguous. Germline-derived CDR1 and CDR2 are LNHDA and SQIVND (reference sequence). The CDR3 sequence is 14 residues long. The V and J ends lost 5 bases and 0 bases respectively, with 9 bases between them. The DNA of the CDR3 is TGTGCCAGTAGTTATTCCTGGAGCACAGATACGCAGTATTTT. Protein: CASSYSWSTDTQYF. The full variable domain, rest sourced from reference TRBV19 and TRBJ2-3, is DGGITQSPKYLFRKEGQNVTLSCEQNLNHDAMYWYRQDPGQGLRLIYYSQIVNDFQKGDIAEGYSVSREKKESFPLTVTSAQKNPTAFYLCASSYSWSTDTQYFGPGTRLTVL.

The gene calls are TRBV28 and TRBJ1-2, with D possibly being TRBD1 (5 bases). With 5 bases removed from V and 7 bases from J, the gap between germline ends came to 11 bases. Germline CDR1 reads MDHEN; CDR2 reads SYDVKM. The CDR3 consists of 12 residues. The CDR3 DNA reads TGTGCCAGCAGTCTCGGACAATCTGGCTACACCTTC. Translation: CASSLGQSGYTF.

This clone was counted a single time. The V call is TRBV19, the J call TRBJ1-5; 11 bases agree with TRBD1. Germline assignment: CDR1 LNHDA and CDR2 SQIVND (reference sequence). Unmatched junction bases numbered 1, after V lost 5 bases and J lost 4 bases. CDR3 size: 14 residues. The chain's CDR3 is CASSGQGANQPQHF. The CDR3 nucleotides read TGTGCCAGTAGTGGACAGGGGGCTAATCAGCCCCAGCATTTT.

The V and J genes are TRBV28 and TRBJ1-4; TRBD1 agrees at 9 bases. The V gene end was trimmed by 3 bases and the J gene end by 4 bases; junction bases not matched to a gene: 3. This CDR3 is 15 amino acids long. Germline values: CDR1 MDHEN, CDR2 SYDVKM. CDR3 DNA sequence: TGTGCCAGCAGTTTGGGGACAGGGCTTAATGAAAAACTGTTTTTT. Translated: CASSLGTGLNEKLFF. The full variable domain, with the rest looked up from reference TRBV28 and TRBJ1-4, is DVKVTQSSRYLVKRTGEKVFLECVQDMDHENMFWYRQDPGLGLRLIYFSYDVKMKEKGDIPEGYSVSREKKERFSLILESASTNQTSMYLCASSLGTGLNEKLFFGSGTQLSVL.

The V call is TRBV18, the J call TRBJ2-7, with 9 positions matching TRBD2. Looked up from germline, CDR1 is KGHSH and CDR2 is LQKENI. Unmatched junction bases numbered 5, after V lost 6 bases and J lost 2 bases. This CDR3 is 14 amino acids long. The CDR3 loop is CASSTAGGTYEQYF. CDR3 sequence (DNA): TGTGCCAGCTCGACGGCGGGGGGGACCTACGAGCAGTACTTC.

CDR3 sequence: CASSLDPNTEAFF. The CDR3, as DNA: TGTGCCAGCAGCCTAGATCCGAACACTGAAGCTTTCTTT. This chain joins TRBV14 and TRBJ1-1, with D unresolved. V was shortened by 4 bases and J by 1 base, with 7 bases between the two germline ends. Per germline, CDR1 SGHDN and CDR2 FVKESK. CDR3 length: 13 amino acids.

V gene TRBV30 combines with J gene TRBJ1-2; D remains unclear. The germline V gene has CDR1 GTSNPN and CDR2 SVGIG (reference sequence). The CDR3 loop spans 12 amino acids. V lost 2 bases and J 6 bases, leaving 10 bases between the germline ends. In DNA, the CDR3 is TGTGCCTGGAGTCCCGCGGTTCATGGCTACACCTTC. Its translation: CAWSPAVHGYTF. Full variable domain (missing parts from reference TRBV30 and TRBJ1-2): SQTIHQWPATLVQPVGSPLSLECTVEGTSNPNLYWYRQAAGRGLQLLFYSVGIGQISSEVPQNLSASRPQDRQFILSSKKLLLSDSGFYLCAWSPAVHGYTFGSGTRLTVV.

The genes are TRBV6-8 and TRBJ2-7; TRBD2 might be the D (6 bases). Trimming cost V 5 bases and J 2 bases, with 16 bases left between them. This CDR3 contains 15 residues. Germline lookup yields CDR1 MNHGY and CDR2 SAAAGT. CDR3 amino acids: CASSAAHGSPYEQYF. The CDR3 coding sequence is TGTGCCAGCAGTGCTGCGCACGGGAGCCCCTACGAGCAGTACTTC.

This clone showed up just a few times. The CDR3 nucleotides are TGTGCCAGTAGTATGCTTTCTAGCAATCAGCCCCAGCATTTT. Its translation: CASSMLSSNQPQHF. The rearrangement uses TRBV19 and TRBJ1-5; D is ambiguous. The V gene lost 3 bases and the J gene lost 0 bases, with 6 bases spanning the gap. This CDR3 has 14 residues. Germline CDR1 reads LNHDA; CDR2 reads SQIVND (reference sequence).

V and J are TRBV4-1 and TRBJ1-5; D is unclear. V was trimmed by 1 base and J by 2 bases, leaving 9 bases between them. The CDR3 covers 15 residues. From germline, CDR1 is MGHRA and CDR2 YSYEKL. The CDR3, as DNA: TGCGCCAGCAGCCAAGTCGAGGGAGGCAATCAGCCCCAGCATTTT. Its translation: CASSQVEGGNQPQHF.

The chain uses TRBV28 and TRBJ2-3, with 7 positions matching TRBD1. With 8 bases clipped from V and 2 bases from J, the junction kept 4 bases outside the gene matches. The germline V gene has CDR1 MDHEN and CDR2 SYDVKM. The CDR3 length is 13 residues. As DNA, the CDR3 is TGTGCCAGCCTCGGGACAGTCACAGATACGCAGTATTTT. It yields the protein CASLGTVTDTQYF. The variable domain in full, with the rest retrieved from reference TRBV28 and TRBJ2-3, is DVKVTQSSRYLVKRTGEKVFLECVQDMDHENMFWYRQDPGLGLRLIYFSYDVKMKEKGDIPEGYSVSREKKERFSLILESASTNQTSMYLCASLGTVTDTQYFGPGTRLTVL.